What follows are 20 T cell receptor beta chains derived from one specimen sequenced in a study of CD8 T cells in ankylosing spondylitis. Each CDR3 protein gets one entry after TCRdb re-called the 5' RACE reads with MiXCR. This table has some 54,000 distinct CDR3 sequences, approximately 7% appearing once. Source material: blood, either unsorted or a sorted T cell fraction (not recorded which). All receptors come from a female donor with ankylosing spondylitis or in good health (not recorded which).

This clonotype was seen at least ten times. CDR3 in amino acids: CASSVGLAGVNEQFF. The CDR3 bases are TGTGCCAGCAGCGTGGGACTAGCGGGGGTTAATGAGCAGTTCTTC. The genes are TRBV6-4 and TRBJ2-1, with 14 bases identical to TRBD2. V dropped 6 bases and J dropped 7; count of bases not matched to a gene: 5. From germline, CDR1 is MRHNA and CDR2 SNTAGT. The CDR3 has 15 residues.

This clonotype was picked up a small number of times. The chain links TRBV7-2 to TRBJ2-1; TRBD1 is a possible D gene (6 bases). The CDR3 is 13 amino acids. V lost 5 bases and J 6 bases, leaving 11 bases between the germline ends. Germline loops: CDR1 SGHTA, CDR2 FQGNSA. CDR3 residues: CASSVDRPNEQFF. DNA for the CDR3: TGTGCCAGCAGCGTTGACAGGCCCAATGAGCAGTTCTTC.

This clonotype appeared many times. The J gene is TRBJ1-5, the V gene TRBV20-1; D might be TRBD1 (5 bases). The germline V gene encodes CDR1 DFQATT and CDR2 SNEGSKA (reference sequence). The V gene lost 5 bases and the J gene lost 0 bases, with 23 bases spanning the gap. The CDR3 totals 18 residues. CDR3 bases: TGCAGTGCTTACGAGGGTAGGGACGGCAACTATAGCAATCAGCCCCAGCATTTT. Amino acid sequence: CSAYEGRDGNYSNQPQHF.

This clonotype has ten or more counts. The chain employs TRBV6-1 and TRBJ1-6; no clear D. The germline CDR1 and CDR2 sequences are MNHNS and SASEGT. Trimming cost V 7 bases and J 7 bases, with 11 bases left between them. CDR3 length: 13 amino acids. The CDR3 is CASTPDLNSPLHF. The CDR3 DNA reads as TGTGCCAGCACCCCGGATCTAAATTCACCCCTCCACTTT.

This clonotype was recorded at least ten times. This sequence joins TRBV20-1 and TRBJ1-1, with TRBD1 matching 8 bases. The CDR3 consists of 12 residues. After removal of 2 bases from V and 11 bases from J, the junction contained 7 bases not matched to a gene. Germline lookup yields CDR1 DFQATT and CDR2 SNEGSKA (reference sequence). Here the CDR3 reads CSARPTGEYAFF. In DNA, the CDR3 is TGCAGTGCTAGACCGACAGGGGAATATGCTTTCTTT.

This clonotype was counted many times. The chain is built from TRBV2 and TRBJ2-1; TRBD2 aligns across 13 bases. The germline gives CDR1 SNHLY, CDR2 FYNNEI. The CDR3 length is 18 residues. V was clipped by 6 bases and J by 2 bases; unmatched bases: 10. CDR3 sequence reads: CASRSGLAGPLTYNEQFF. DNA of the CDR3: TGTGCCAGCAGGTCGGGACTAGCGGGGCCCCTCACCTACAATGAGCAGTTCTTC.

This clonotype was seen repeatedly, ten times or more. The chain links TRBV29-1 to TRBJ1-3; perhaps TRBD1 as D (6 bases). This CDR3 comprises 12 residues. The germline CDR1 and CDR2 sequences are SQVTM and ANQGSEA. V gave up 4 bases and J gave up 2 bases, with 6 bases separating them. Here the CDR3 DNA reads TGCAGCGTTGCAGGGGCTGGAAACACCATATATTTT. Residues: CSVAGAGNTIYF.

This clonotype was observed at least ten times. The chain recombines TRBV20-1 with TRBJ1-5; 7 nucleotides line up with TRBD1. The V segment lost 1 base and the J segment 1 base; nucleotides outside the gene matches: 1. The CDR3 has 14 residues. CDR1 is DFQATT, CDR2 SNEGSKA, per germline (reference sequence). CDR3 DNA sequence: TGCAGTGCTAGAGCGGACAGGAGCAATCAGCCCCAGCATTTT. The encoded protein is CSARADRSNQPQHF.

In its sample, this clonotype was seen many times. The V and J genes are TRBV9 and TRBJ2-7; 7 bases align to TRBD1. J gave up 7 bases and V 3 bases, and 7 bases lay outside the gene matches. The CDR3 extends over 13 amino acids. Per the germline V gene, CDR1 is SGDLS and CDR2 is YYNGEE. The CDR3 sequence: CASSGLQGREQYF. The CDR3 coding sequence is TGTGCCAGCAGCGGATTACAGGGGAGAGAGCAGTACTTC.

This clonotype has at least ten counts. This chain connects TRBV12-3 or TRBV12-4 to TRBJ1-1; 12 bases line up with TRBD1. The V gene end was trimmed by 3 bases and the J gene end by 10 bases; junction bases not matched to a gene: 6. The CDR3 has 14 amino acids. The CDR3 region is CASSFSGTGGTAFF. In DNA form, the CDR3 reads TGTGCCAGCAGTTTTTCCGGGACAGGGGGCACAGCTTTCTTT.

This clonotype came up many times. The chain combines TRBV29-1 with TRBJ2-3; TRBD2 matches at 13 bases. The germline gives CDR1 SQVTM, CDR2 ANQGSEA. V gave up 6 bases and J gave up 2 bases; unmatched junction bases: 5. The CDR3 loop spans 15 amino acids. The CDR3, as DNA: TGCAGCGTGAGGGGACTAGCGGGAAACACAGATACGCAGTATTTT. Protein product: CSVRGLAGNTDTQYF.

This clonotype was seen many times. The chain employs TRBV10-3 and TRBJ2-5; D gene ambiguous. The CDR3 is 15 residues long. The V gene's germline CDR1 is ENHRY and CDR2 SYGVKD. The V end lost 0 bases, the J end lost 5 bases, and 13 bases lay between the germline ends. CDR3 amino acids: CAISESRNTMETQYF. The CDR3 nucleotides read TGTGCCATCAGTGAGTCGAGGAACACAATGGAGACCCAGTACTTC.

This clonotype showed up many times. This chain connects TRBV5-1 to TRBJ1-6; 8 bases are a match to TRBD1. CDR1 is SGHRS and CDR2 is YFSETQ in the germline V gene. This CDR3 has 15 amino acids. V shed 4 bases, J shed 7 bases, and the junction held 7 bases outside the gene matches. The CDR3 DNA follows: TGCGCCAGCAGCAGCTCCGGGACAGGAAATTCACCCCTCCACTTT. Residues: CASSSSGTGNSPLHF.

This clonotype occurred many times. The chain employs TRBV3-1 and TRBJ1-1; D remains ambiguous. The germline V gene has CDR1 LGHDT and CDR2 YNNKEL (reference sequence). The V gene lost 1 base and the J gene lost 4 bases, with 1 base spanning the gap. The CDR3 is 11 residues long. The CDR3 region is CASSQATEAFF. The CDR3 DNA reads TGTGCCAGCAGCCAAGCCACTGAAGCTTTCTTT.

The V call is TRBV19, the J call TRBJ2-5, with D possibly matching TRBD2 (6 bases). The CDR3 runs to 16 residues. Germline V lookup: CDR1 LNHDA, CDR2 SQIVND (reference sequence). V shed 5 bases and J shed 0 bases, with 16 bases lying between them. CDR3 in DNA: TGTGCCAGTAGTCCAGGAGCCGGGAGCTACCAAGAGACCCAGTACTTC. Amino acids: CASSPGAGSYQETQYF. The whole variable domain, filled in from reference TRBV19 and TRBJ2-5, reads DGGITQSPKYLFRKEGQNVTLSCEQNLNHDAMYWYRQDPGQGLRLIYYSQIVNDFQKGDIAEGYSVSREKKESFPLTVTSAQKNPTAFYLCASSPGAGSYQETQYFGPGTRLLVL.

As regards this clonotype: It may be a read error: a sequence one base away is much more abundant. The chain links TRBV11-3 to TRBJ1-6; the match to TRBD1 covers 8 bases. CDR3 length: 15 residues. The junction had 10 bases not matched to a gene; V was cut back by 3 bases and J by 12 bases. CDR1 SGHNT and CDR2 YENEEA come from the germline V gene. The CDR3 bases are TGTGCCAGCAGCTTTCCCGCAGGGGGCGGAGGACCCCTCCACTTT. The encoded protein is CASSFPAGGGGPLHF.

This clonotype was seen ten or more times. The chain couples TRBV29-1 to TRBJ2-5; no firm D call. Germline loops: CDR1 SQVTM, CDR2 ANQGSEA. The V end was cut by 2 bases, the J end by 2 bases, with 9 bases between. This CDR3 has 13 residues. The CDR3 region has the DNA TGCAGCGTTGAACAGTCATTTCAAGAGACCCAGTACTTC. This gives the protein CSVEQSFQETQYF.

This clonotype was detected many times. The chain employs TRBV28 and TRBJ1-2; 7 nucleotides align to TRBD1. Germline-derived CDR1 and CDR2 are MDHEN and SYDVKM. V lost 3 bases, J lost 4 bases, and 5 bases stayed unmatched. The CDR3 is 14 residues long. CDR3 coding DNA: TGTGCCAGCAGTTTTGGGACAGTCCTCTATGGCTACACCTTC. Translated, it gives CASSFGTVLYGYTF.

This clonotype was recorded at least ten times. This chain joins TRBV28 and TRBJ1-4; 8 bases are shared with TRBD1. With 4 bases clipped from V and 4 bases from J, the junction kept 8 bases outside the gene matches. Looked up from germline, CDR1 is MDHEN and CDR2 is SYDVKM. CDR3 length: 16 amino acids. CDR3 DNA sequence: TGTGCCAGCAGTTCCCCAGGGGGCTTATATAATGAAAAACTGTTTTTT. It yields the protein CASSSPGGLYNEKLFF.

This clonotype was picked up many times. The CDR3 bases are TGCAGTGCTAGCGGAGGGATAGAGACCCAGTACTTC. Residues: CSASGGIETQYF. The J gene is TRBJ2-5, the V gene TRBV20-1, with D possibly being TRBD2 (6 bases). Between the trimmed V and J ends, which lost 3 bases and 4 bases, there was a span of 9 bases. The CDR3 covers 12 residues. The germline gives CDR1 DFQATT, CDR2 SNEGSKA (reference sequence).